Listed here are 23 T cell receptor beta chains from one sample, sequenced in a study of T cell responses to AZD1222 COVID-19 vaccine. The repertoire was sequenced with immunoSEQ multiplex PCR; TCRdb's copy has only in-frame clones and lacks some. The table includes over 95,000 clones, about 81% detected once. This specimen consisted of peripheral blood, obtained 28 days after the second AZD1222 dose. The source is an adult who received the AZD1222 COVID-19 vaccine.

V gene TRBV5-4 combines with J gene TRBJ1-4; 7 bases map to TRBD1. Looked up from germline, CDR1 is SGHNT and CDR2 is YYREEE (reference sequence). With V trimmed by 3 bases and J by 8 bases, 10 bases remained unmatched. The CDR3 has 15 residues. CDR3 DNA sequence: TGTGCCAGCAGCTCAAACAGGGGTTGGAACGAAAAACTGTTTTTT. As protein: CASSSNRGWNEKLFF. Variable domain in full (rest from reference TRBV5-4 and TRBJ1-4): ETGVTQSPTHLIKTRGQQVTLRCSSQSGHNTVSWYQQALGQGPQFIFQYYREEENGRGNFPPRFSGLQFPNYSSELNVNALELDDSALYLCASSSNRGWNEKLFFGSGTQLSVL.

The V and J genes are TRBV7-2 and TRBJ2-5, with D possibly TRBD2 on 6 matching bases. The germline gives CDR1 SGHTA, CDR2 FQGNSA. V lost 5 bases, J lost 3 bases, and 13 bases lay in between. CDR3 size: 14 residues. This CDR3 reads CASSTEGTEETQYF. Here the CDR3 DNA reads TGTGCCAGCAGCACCGAAGGGACTGAAGAGACCCAGTACTTC.

The chain couples TRBV5-1 to TRBJ1-3, with 7 positions matching TRBD1. V trimming: 1 base; J trimming: 4 bases; junction bases outside the gene matches: 8. The CDR3 spans 16 residues. Germline lookup yields CDR1 SGHRS and CDR2 YFSETQ. CDR3 region: CASSLTTTGEGNTIYF. The CDR3 DNA reads as TGCGCCAGCAGCTTGACCACCACAGGGGAAGGAAACACCATATATTTT.

This chain joins TRBV27 and TRBJ2-1; 11 bases map to TRBD2. The CDR3 consists of 15 residues. Trimming removed 6 bases from V and 6 bases from J; junction bases left unmatched: 7. CDR1 is MNHEY, CDR2 SMNVEV, per germline (reference sequence). CDR3 bases: TGTGCCAGCAGAGATAGCGGGAGGGCCGTCAATGAGCAGTTCTTC. It specifies CASRDSGRAVNEQFF.

The chain links TRBV19 to TRBJ1-3; D is undetermined. V was shortened by 8 bases and J by 1 base, with 15 bases between the two germline ends. The germline gives CDR1 LNHDA, CDR2 SQIVND (reference sequence). This CDR3 has 15 residues. CDR3 in amino acids: CASSRSGESGNTIYF. In nucleotides, the CDR3 is TGTGCCAGTTCTAGGTCGGGCGAATCTGGAAACACCATATATTTT.

The chain links TRBV5-5 to TRBJ2-7; D gene ambiguous. The CDR3 runs 15 residues. Between the trimmed V and J ends, which lost 0 bases and 1 base, there was a span of 11 bases. The germline V gene encodes CDR1 SGHKS and CDR2 YYEKEE (reference sequence). The CDR3: CASSLGPDTSYEQYF. In DNA, the CDR3 is TGTGCCAGCAGCTTGGGGCCAGACACTTCCTACGAGCAGTACTTC.

The rearrangement uses TRBV27 and TRBJ2-3; 7 bases are shared with TRBD2. The CDR3 spans 13 residues. The V gene end was trimmed by 8 bases and the J gene end by 14 bases; junction bases not matched to a gene: 16. CDR1 is MNHEY, CDR2 SMNVEV, per germline (reference sequence). CDR3 amino acids: CASGGSGRGTAYF. CDR3 DNA: TGTGCCAGCGGGGGTAGCGGGCGGGGTACAGCGTATTTT.

The rearrangement joins TRBV18 to TRBJ1-4, with 8 bases matching TRBD1. The length of the CDR3 is 15 residues. In germline, CDR1 is KGHSH, CDR2 LQKENI. V lost 5 bases and J lost 7; bases outside the gene matches: 9. Here the CDR3 DNA reads TGTGCCAGCTCAGAGGGGACAGGAAGGTTTGAAAAACTGTTTTTT. This codes for CASSEGTGRFEKLFF.

This sequence joins TRBV18 and TRBJ1-5; D remains unclear. The CDR3 covers 14 residues. The germline V and J ends were trimmed by 3 bases and 4 bases, with 10 bases remaining between them. CDR1 is KGHSH and CDR2 is LQKENI in the germline V gene. As DNA, the CDR3 is TGTGCCAGCTCACCCTGGCAGCAAAATCAGCCCCAGCATTTT. This gives the protein CASSPWQQNQPQHF.

This chain's CDR3 is CASSIVIGRGGQPQHF. The CDR3 DNA is TGTGCCAGTAGTATAGTAATTGGCAGGGGAGGACAGCCCCAGCATTTT. The chain recombines TRBV19 with TRBJ1-5; TRBD1 might be the D (6 bases). The length of the CDR3 is 16 residues. Germline values: CDR1 LNHDA, CDR2 SQIVND (reference sequence). The V gene lost 1 base and the J gene lost 7 bases, with 17 bases spanning the gap.

The chain couples TRBV27 to TRBJ2-3, with 9 bases lining up with TRBD1. J was trimmed by 5 bases and V by 5 bases; bases with no gene match: 8. This CDR3 is 15 amino acids long. The germline V gene encodes CDR1 MNHEY and CDR2 SMNVEV (reference sequence). The CDR3 bases are TGTGCCAGCAGTACCGACAGGGGGATGGGAGATACGCAGTATTTT. This sequence encodes CASSTDRGMGDTQYF.

The rearrangement uses TRBV2 and TRBJ2-7, with D perhaps TRBD1 or TRBD2 (5 bases each). V was trimmed by 6 bases and J by 2 bases, leaving 11 bases between them. This CDR3 region has 13 residues. Germline V gene sequence: CDR1 SNHLY, CDR2 FYNNEI. The CDR3 loop reads CASRGDGTYEQYF. CDR3 in DNA: TGTGCCAGCAGGGGGGACGGCACCTACGAGCAGTACTTC.

Points on this clone: The junction shows a germline mismatch at one end, possibly a read error. The rearrangement joins TRBV28 to TRBJ2-7, with D tentatively TRBD2 (5 bases). Germline loops: CDR1 MDHEN, CDR2 SYDVKM. The CDR3 length is 15 residues. CDR3 amino acids: CASSLPPSEGYERYF. The CDR3, as DNA: TGTGCCAGCAGTTTACCCCCGTCAGAGGGATACGAGCGGTACTTC.

This clone was counted between two and nine times. The J gene is TRBJ2-7, the V gene TRBV5-4; D uncertain. Germline V gene data show CDR1 as SGHNT and CDR2 as YYREEE (reference sequence). V dropped 2 bases and J dropped 1 base, with 22 bases sitting between them. The CDR3 loop spans 18 amino acids. The CDR3 spells CASSFPSSTGRRSYEQYF. CDR3 sequence (DNA): TGTGCCAGCAGCTTCCCCTCTTCCACGGGCCGAAGGTCCTACGAGCAGTACTTC.

The chain combines TRBV5-1 with TRBJ1-4; TRBD1 is a possible D gene (5 bases). The CDR3 is made up of 14 amino acids. V was trimmed by 2 bases and J by 5 bases, leaving 10 bases between them. Germline lookup yields CDR1 SGHRS and CDR2 YFSETQ. CDR3 protein: CASSFSGGNEKLFF. CDR3 nucleotide sequence: TGCGCCAGCAGCTTTTCCGGGGGGAATGAAAAACTGTTTTTT.

The genes are TRBV4-1 and TRBJ2-7; TRBD1 might be the D (6 bases). CDR1 is MGHRA, CDR2 YSYEKL, per germline. V shed 1 base and J shed 2 bases, with 12 bases lying between them. The CDR3 spans 15 residues. The CDR3 DNA reads as TGCGCCAGCAGCCAAGCACAGGGTGGCCCCTACGAGCAGTACTTC. This codes for CASSQAQGGPYEQYF.

This chain connects TRBV7-9 to TRBJ2-7, with a tentative D call TRBD1 (6 bases). In germline, CDR1 is SEHNR, CDR2 FQNEAQ (reference sequence). Between the trimmed V and J ends, which lost 1 base and 7 bases, there was a span of 20 bases. The CDR3 loop spans 16 amino acids. The CDR3 sequence is CASSLGLWGRFDEQYF. The CDR3 DNA is TGTGCCAGCAGCTTAGGACTGTGGGGGCGCTTTGATGAGCAGTACTTC.

The chain is built from TRBV30 and TRBJ1-4; tentatively, D is TRBD1 (6 bases). V was trimmed by 0 bases and J by 7 bases, leaving 12 bases between them. Germline V lookup: CDR1 GTSNPN, CDR2 SVGIG (reference sequence). This CDR3 has 14 residues. CDR3 nucleotide sequence: TGTGCCTGGAGTGTCACGGGGGGGCGTGAAAAACTGTTTTTT. This gives the protein CAWSVTGGREKLFF.

V usage is TRBV27 and J usage is TRBJ2-7, with D uncertain. Trimming shortened V by 7 bases and J by 1 base, and 8 bases separated the two germline ends. In germline, CDR1 is MNHEY, CDR2 SMNVEV (reference sequence). The CDR3 length is 12 residues. Here the CDR3 reads CASKSNSYEQYF. The CDR3 region has the DNA TGTGCCAGCAAGAGCAATTCCTACGAGCAGTACTTC.

The genes are TRBV7-9 and TRBJ1-4; D not certain. Germline V gene data show CDR1 as SEHNR and CDR2 as FQNEAQ (reference sequence). V was clipped by 2 bases and J by 7 bases, with 11 bases between them. The CDR3 consists of 14 residues. In DNA form, the CDR3 reads TGTGCCAGCAGCTTAAGGTCAGGAGGTGAAAAACTGTTTTTT. Protein sequence: CASSLRSGGEKLFF.

There are a few counts of this clone. A read error is the likely source, as a far larger clone sits one nucleotide away. The rearrangement uses TRBV2 and TRBJ1-1; D remains unclear. CDR3 length: 11 amino acids. In germline, CDR1 is SNHLY, CDR2 FYNNEI. The V and J ends lost 8 bases and 1 base respectively, with 5 bases between them. This CDR3 is CASGGNTEAFF. The CDR3 DNA sequence: TGTGCCAGCGGAGGGAACACTGAAGCTTTCTTT.

V is TRBV30 and J is TRBJ1-1; D gene unclear. V was clipped by 0 bases and J by 4 bases, with 9 bases between them. This CDR3 is 13 amino acids long. The germline CDR1 and CDR2 sequences are GTSNPN and SVGIG (reference sequence). DNA for the CDR3: TGTGCCTGGAGTGTACTGGGAATCACTGAAGCTTTCTTT. The encoded protein is CAWSVLGITEAFF.

The sample holds a few counts of this clone. This chain joins TRBV12-3 or TRBV12-4 and TRBJ1-2, with D possibly being TRBD1 (6 bases). Trimming removed 10 bases from V and 4 bases from J, with 13 bases in between. CDR3 length: 12 residues. The DNA of the CDR3 is TGTGCCACCTCGGGGGGCAGCTATGGCTACACCTTC. It yields the protein CATSGGSYGYTF.